This T cell receptor beta chain is from a study of identical twins. TCRdb itself ran the 5' RACE reads through MiXCR, one entry per CDR3 protein. The sample contains over 200,000 distinct CDR3 sequences, under 12% of which appear only once. Unmatched junction bases numbered 4, after V lost 1 base and J lost 7 bases. CDR1 is MNHEY, CDR2 SVGAGI, per germline. This CDR3 has 15 amino acids. A few counts support this clonotype. The clonotype originates from a man aged 50 or older in good health. Sequenced material: memory T cells sorted from blood. The chain uses TRBV6-5 and TRBJ1-4; 9 bases are shared with TRBD1. The CDR3 spells CASSYLTGGREKLFF. For the CDR3, the DNA is TGTGCCAGCAGTTACTTAACAGGGGGCCGTGAAAAACTGTTTTTT.